Included here is one T cell receptor beta chain sequence, with context. The assay was immunoSEQ multiplex PCR, and TCRdb's table has in-frame clones only and misses some. The sample carries some 70,000 clones, approximately 92% recorded once. Germline values: CDR1 SNHLY, CDR2 FYNNEI. V was trimmed by 6 bases and J by 6 bases, leaving 17 bases between them. The CDR3 runs to 14 residues. The sample originates from a study of T cell changes during pregnancy in multiple sclerosis. The chain uses TRBV2 and TRBJ1-1; tentatively, D is TRBD1 (5 bases). Specimen: peripheral blood, collected in the first trimester of pregnancy. The receptor was isolated from a female donor with multiple sclerosis, enrolled in a pregnancy study. CDR3 coding DNA: TGTGCCAGCAGGGCGGCGGCAGGGATAGCTGAAGCTTTCTTT. Protein product: CASRAAAGIAEAFF.